This TCR beta chain was identified during a study of T cells in Graves' hyperthyroidism and ophthalmopathy. This clonotype came up many times. RNA transcripts served as the template for amplifying TCR beta CDR3 regions. The HTBI set primed first-round TCR CDR3 RT-PCR. TCRdb fed the multiplex PCR reads into MiXCR, producing one record per CDR3 protein. This table has 370,000 or so distinct CDR3 sequences, approximately 14% appearing once. CDR1 and CDR2 (germline): MDHEN, SYDVKM. V dropped 7 bases and J dropped 8 bases, with 23 bases sitting between them. CDR3 length equals 16 residues. Sequenced input: blood. This receptor was taken from a woman aged 18-29 years with Graves' hyperthyroidism that later progressed to Graves' ophthalmopathy. The chain employs TRBV28 and TRBJ1-4; D is perhaps TRBD1 (5 bases). In nucleotides, the CDR3 is TGTGCCAGCACCCAGGCTACAGGTTTTCTCATGGAAAAACTGTTTTTT. This gives the protein CASTQATGFLMEKLFF.